The 8 T cell receptor beta chains below all came from one sample that was sequenced in a study of memory CD4+ T cells and cytomegalovirus serostatus. TCRdb's copy holds only in-frame clones and misses some; the assay was immunoSEQ multiplex PCR. The table shows 50,000 to 55,000 clones, with about 73% occurring only once. The sort gate was single viable CD3+CD4+CD8-CD45RO+ cells for memory CD4+ T cells. The sample taken for sequencing was memory CD4+ T cells from blood. These receptors were taken from an adult in good health and CMV-seronegative.

The chain links TRBV10-3 to TRBJ1-1; perhaps TRBD1 as D (6 bases). This CDR3 contains 15 residues. The V gene's germline CDR1 is ENHRY and CDR2 SYGVKD. Trimming removed 10 bases from V and 1 base from J, with 19 bases in between. The CDR3: CATFSGEATNTEAFF. CDR3 DNA: TGTGCCACCTTTTCAGGGGAGGCTACGAACACTGAAGCTTTCTTT.

A few counts support this clone. The chain couples TRBV4-2 to TRBJ1-6; no firm D call. The CDR3 sequence is 14 residues long. V lost 0 bases, J lost 7 bases, and 7 bases lay in between. CDR1 and CDR2 from the germline V gene are LGHNA and YNFKEQ. CDR3 residues: CASSQEFENSPLHF. Here the CDR3 DNA reads TGTGCCAGCAGCCAAGAATTCGAGAATTCACCCCTCCACTTT.

The chain has TRBV4-1 and TRBJ1-6; perhaps TRBD1 as D (5 bases). Germline CDR1 is MGHRA and CDR2 is YSYEKL. This CDR3 has 13 residues. With 3 bases removed from V and 8 bases from J, the gap between germline ends came to 8 bases. The CDR3 is CASSQDIDSPLHF. CDR3 sequence (DNA): TGCGCCAGCAGCCAGGACATTGATTCACCCCTCCACTTT.

V and J are TRBV5-1 and TRBJ1-1; D gene unclear. The CDR3 consists of 15 residues. The V end lost 0 bases, the J end lost 0 bases, and 9 bases lay between the germline ends. In germline, CDR1 is SGHRS, CDR2 YFSETQ. CDR3: CASSLDPAMNTEAFF. CDR3 in DNA: TGCGCCAGCAGCTTGGATCCCGCTATGAACACTGAAGCTTTCTTT.

V gene TRBV4-3 combines with J gene TRBJ2-7; no definite D call. CDR1 is LGHNA and CDR2 is YSLEER in the germline V gene. CDR3 length equals 14 residues. V was cut by 4 bases and J by 0 bases, with 10 bases left in between. This CDR3 reads CASSPTGSSYEQYF. In DNA form, the CDR3 reads TGCGCCAGCAGCCCAACTGGCAGCTCCTACGAGCAGTACTTC.

The gene calls are TRBV29-1 and TRBJ1-4; D is perhaps TRBD1 (6 bases). CDR1 is SQVTM, CDR2 ANQGSEA, per germline. The germline V and J ends were trimmed by 6 bases and 7 bases, with 12 bases remaining between them. This CDR3 is built from 12 residues. CDR3 sequence reads: CSVGQKGEKLFF. For the CDR3, the DNA is TGCAGCGTCGGACAGAAGGGTGAAAAACTGTTTTTT.

V usage is TRBV5-4 and J usage is TRBJ2-6, with a possible D match to TRBD1 (5 bases). Trimming took 1 base from V and 10 from J, leaving 15 bases between them. Germline lookup yields CDR1 SGHNT and CDR2 YYREEE (reference sequence). The CDR3 extends over 15 amino acids. CDR3 region: CASSLTRTQPNVLTF. The CDR3 DNA follows: TGTGCCAGCAGCTTGACCAGGACACAGCCTAACGTCCTGACTTTC.

This chain joins TRBV28 and TRBJ1-2, with D perhaps TRBD1 (5 bases). CDR1 and CDR2 (germline): MDHEN, SYDVKM. With 2 bases removed from V and 5 bases from J, the gap between germline ends came to 12 bases. The CDR3 runs 14 residues. CDR3 in amino acids: CASSLEGITYGYTF. The CDR3 nucleotides read TGTGCCAGCAGTTTAGAGGGGATTACTTATGGCTACACCTTC.